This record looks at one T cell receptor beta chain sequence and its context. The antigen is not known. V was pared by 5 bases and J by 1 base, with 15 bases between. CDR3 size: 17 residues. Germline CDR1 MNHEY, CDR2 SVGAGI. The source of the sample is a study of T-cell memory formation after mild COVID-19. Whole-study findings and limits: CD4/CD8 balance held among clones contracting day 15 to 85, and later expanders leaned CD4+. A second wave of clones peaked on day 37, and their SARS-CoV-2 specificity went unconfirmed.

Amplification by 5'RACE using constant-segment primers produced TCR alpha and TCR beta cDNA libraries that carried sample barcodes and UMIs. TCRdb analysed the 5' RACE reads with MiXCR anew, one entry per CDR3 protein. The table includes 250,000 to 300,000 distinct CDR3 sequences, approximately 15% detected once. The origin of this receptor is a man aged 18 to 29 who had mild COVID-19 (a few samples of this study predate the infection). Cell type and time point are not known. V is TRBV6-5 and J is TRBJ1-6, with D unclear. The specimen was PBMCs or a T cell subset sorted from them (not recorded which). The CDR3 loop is CASSGLGLWSYNSPLHF. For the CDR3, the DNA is TGTGCCAGCAGTGGGTTGGGCCTGTGGTCCTATAATTCACCCCTCCACTTT.